This T cell receptor beta chain derives from a study of cytomegalovirus exposure and HLA in healthy donors. Study results and limitations: Versus the 666-donor mean, an Asian-associated ancestry cluster reportedly showed fewer N-insertions in a later analysis.

The CDR3 loop spans 16 amino acids. The V gene lost 6 bases and the J gene lost 5 bases, with 22 bases spanning the gap. From germline, CDR1 is WNHNN and CDR2 SYGVQD (reference sequence). Remarks on this clone: The antigen is not known.

PCR primers comprised 60 Vbeta and 13 Jbeta primers. The data were produced by immunoSEQ multiplex PCR, yet TCRdb's version contains in-frame clones alone and is incomplete. The sample yields 100,000 to 120,000 clones, nearly 80% seen once. These donors, healthy bone marrow donors, were studied. The V call is TRBV10-1, the J call TRBJ2-5, with D perhaps matching TRBD2 (6 bases). What was sequenced was PBMCs. The receptor comes from a man aged 25 to 40 in good health and CMV-seronegative. Here the CDR3 DNA reads TGCGCCAGCAGGGAGCCGGGACTCCACCCGGGGGAGACCCAGTACTTC. The encoded protein is CASREPGLHPGETQYF.